The 30 T cell receptor beta chains reported below all come from one sample, sequenced in a study of blood T cell repertoires in COVID-19. Clones were read by immunoSEQ multiplex PCR, and TCRdb kept only the in-frame ones, dropping some. The sample records almost 200,000 clones, around 89% being singletons. The sample taken for sequencing was PBMCs or T cells enriched from blood (not recorded which). These receptors originate from a woman between 18 and 29 years old who had recovered from COVID-19.

The J gene is TRBJ2-5, the V gene TRBV3-1 (or the pseudogene TRBV3-2); 9 bases are a match to TRBD1. Trimming took 4 bases from V and 3 from J; bases not matched to a gene: 6. The germline V gene has CDR1 LGHDT and CDR2 YNNKEL (reference sequence). The CDR3 has 15 residues. The CDR3 bases are TGTGCCAGCAGCCGACAGGGGGGCAGGGAAGAGACCCAGTACTTC. Translation gives CASSRQGGREETQYF.

This clone was recorded only once. This chain joins TRBV4-2 and TRBJ1-2; 7 nucleotides align to TRBD1. The CDR3 has 13 residues. V lost 1 base, J lost 4 bases, and 0 bases stayed unmatched. The germline V gene has CDR1 LGHNA and CDR2 YNFKEQ. The DNA for the CDR3 is TGTGCCAGCAGCCAAGCAGGGGGCTATGGCTACACCTTC. This translates into CASSQAGGYGYTF.

The gene calls are TRBV15 and TRBJ2-3; TRBD2 matches at 9 bases. The length of the CDR3 is 17 residues. Unmatched junction bases numbered 11, after V lost 1 base and J lost 6 bases. The germline V gene has CDR1 LNHNV and CDR2 YYDKDF (reference sequence). The CDR3 DNA sequence: TGTGCCACCAGCAGAGGAGGAGCGGGGGGATTTAGGGATACGCAGTATTTT. This gives the protein CATSRGGAGGFRDTQYF.

V usage is TRBV6-5 and J usage is TRBJ2-3, with D perhaps TRBD2 (5 bases). The V end was cut by 7 bases, the J end by 8 bases, with 16 bases between. CDR1 and CDR2 from the germline V gene are MNHEY and SVGAGI. The CDR3 has 13 residues. The CDR3 here is CASIDIKGSTQYF. CDR3 bases: TGTGCCAGCATCGACATAAAAGGGAGTACGCAGTATTTT.

This chain connects TRBV18 to TRBJ1-1; D ambiguous. V dropped 3 bases and J dropped 4 bases, with 18 bases sitting between them. Germline CDR1 reads KGHSH; CDR2 reads LQKENI. The CDR3 covers 16 residues. CDR3 DNA sequence: TGTGCCAGCTCACCGGGAGTGGGTGGTCGAGGCACTGAAGCTTTCTTT. It yields the protein CASSPGVGGRGTEAFF. Complete variable domain (other parts from reference TRBV18 and TRBJ1-1): NAGVMQNPRHLVRRRGQEARLRCSPMKGHSHVYWYRQLPEEGLKFMVYLQKENIIDESGMPKERFSAEFPKEGPSILRIQQVVRGDSAAYFCASSPGVGGRGTEAFFGQGTRLTVV.

The rearrangement uses TRBV18 and TRBJ1-6; 10 bases are shared with TRBD1. CDR1 and CDR2 (germline): KGHSH, LQKENI. This CDR3 comprises 13 residues. V shed 4 bases, J shed 12 bases, and the junction held 3 bases outside the gene matches. DNA of the CDR3: TGTGCCAGCTCACTGGACAGGGGGGGACCCCTCCACTTT. Its protein product is CASSLDRGGPLHF.

The chain combines TRBV7-3 with TRBJ2-3; 8 bases line up with TRBD1. CDR1 and CDR2 (germline): SGHTA, FQGTGA. After removal of 4 bases from V and 0 bases from J, the junction contained 12 bases not matched to a gene. The CDR3 spans 18 residues. CDR3 DNA sequence: TGTGCCAGCAGCTCATCCGGGACAGGACACTACAGCACAGATACGCAGTATTTT. Amino acid sequence: CASSSSGTGHYSTDTQYF.

The chain couples TRBV19 to TRBJ2-7; tentative D call: TRBD1 (5 bases). The ends were cut back, 6 bases at V and 1 base at J, with 16 bases in the middle. Germline lookup yields CDR1 LNHDA and CDR2 SQIVND (reference sequence). The CDR3 runs to 15 residues. The CDR3 region is CASSQRGLGSYEQYF. CDR3 nucleotide sequence: TGTGCCAGTAGCCAAAGGGGTTTGGGGTCCTACGAGCAGTACTTC.

V is TRBV27 and J is TRBJ2-5; weak D call: TRBD2 (5 bases). V was clipped by 0 bases and J by 7 bases, with 9 bases between them. This CDR3 comprises 13 residues. Germline CDR1 is MNHEY and CDR2 is SMNVEV (reference sequence). CDR3 residues: CASSLSPGGTQYF. The CDR3 region has the DNA TGTGCCAGCAGTTTATCGCCCGGAGGGACCCAGTACTTC.

The chain couples TRBV18 to TRBJ2-7; D gene uncertain. Deletions cut 5 bases from V and 0 bases from J, with 5 bases between. From germline, CDR1 is KGHSH and CDR2 LQKENI. This CDR3 is 12 amino acids long. CDR3 amino acids: CASSFSSYEQYF. Written as DNA, the CDR3 is TGTGCCAGCTCATTCAGCTCCTACGAGCAGTACTTC.

The gene calls are TRBV13 and TRBJ2-5; 8 bases are a match to TRBD2. Germline V gene sequence: CDR1 PRHDT, CDR2 FYEKMQ (reference sequence). The V gene end was trimmed by 5 bases and the J gene end by 4 bases; junction bases not matched to a gene: 6. CDR3 size: 14 residues. As DNA, the CDR3 is TGTGCCAGCAGCCTAACTAGCGGAGGAGAGACCCAGTACTTC. It codes for CASSLTSGGETQYF.

V gene TRBV9 combines with J gene TRBJ1-1, with no clear D. CDR1 SGDLS and CDR2 YYNGEE come from the germline V gene. The CDR3 loop spans 14 amino acids. V lost 3 bases and J lost 0, with 9 bases in between. In DNA form, the CDR3 reads TGTGCCAGCAGCGCCGGGAGGGTGAACACTGAAGCTTTCTTT. It encodes CASSAGRVNTEAFF.

This chain uses TRBV30 with TRBJ2-1, with a weak D call TRBD2 (6 bases). Trimming took 3 bases from V and 7 from J, leaving 19 bases between them. The CDR3 extends over 15 amino acids. CDR1 is GTSNPN, CDR2 SVGIG, per germline (reference sequence). The CDR3 region has the DNA TGTGCCTGGAGCTGGATCCGGGAGTTGGGGAATGAGCAGTTCTTC. This translates into CAWSWIRELGNEQFF. Using reference TRBV30 and TRBJ2-1 for the parts outside the CDR3, the full variable domain is SQTIHQWPATLVQPVGSPLSLECTVEGTSNPNLYWYRQAAGRGLQLLFYSVGIGQISSEVPQNLSASRPQDRQFILSSKKLLLSDSGFYLCAWSWIRELGNEQFFGPGTRLTVL.

Comments on this clone: The junction departs from the called germline gene at one end, perhaps through a read error. V gene TRBV30 combines with J gene TRBJ1-4; TRBD1 agrees at 12 bases. This CDR3 comprises 13 residues. Germline V gene data show CDR1 as GTSNPN and CDR2 as SVGIG (reference sequence). The CDR3 nucleotides read TGTGCCTGGAATCGAAACCCGGGACAGGGGGCCCTTTTT. It yields the protein CAWNRNPGQGALF. Full variable domain (remainder filled in from reference TRBV30 and TRBJ1-4): SQTIHQWPATLVQPVGSPLSLECTVEGTSNPNLYWYRQAAGRGLQLLFYSVGIGQISSEVPQNLSASRPQDRQFILSSKKLLLSDSGFYLCAWNRNPGQGALFGSGTQLSVL.

The chain combines TRBV12-2 with TRBJ1-1; the table calls TRBD1, which could not be checked here. TRBV12-2 is listed as a pseudogene. The CDR3 runs 15 residues. As DNA, the CDR3 is TGTGCAAGTCGCTTAGAGGGACAGGTGGTTAGCGAAGCTTTCTTT. It is translated as CASRLEGQVVSEAFF.

This chain connects TRBV6-5 to TRBJ1-2, with unresolved D. The CDR3 contains 13 residues. The germline V and J ends were trimmed by 8 bases and 1 base, with 11 bases remaining between them. The germline V gene encodes CDR1 MNHEY and CDR2 SVGAGI. The CDR3, as DNA: TGTGCCAGCGCCACTAGGAATAACTATGGCTACACCTTC. This codes for CASATRNNYGYTF.

J is TRBJ1-2 and V is TRBV12-3 or TRBV12-4; 9 nucleotides align to TRBD1. The V and J ends lost 6 bases and 5 bases, in that order; junction bases with no gene match: 4. CDR3 length: 13 residues. CDR3 residues: CASRTGQGYGYTF. CDR3 bases: TGTGCCAGCAGAACCGGACAGGGGTATGGCTACACCTTC.

J is TRBJ2-6 and V is TRBV28; TRBD1 matches at 10 bases. Germline CDR1 reads MDHEN; CDR2 reads SYDVKM. Unmatched junction bases numbered 10, after V lost 3 bases and J lost 5 bases. The CDR3 covers 18 residues. Here the CDR3 DNA reads TGTGCCAGCAGTTTCCGGGACAGGGGCGACTGGTGGGCCAACGTCCTGACTTTC. Encoded protein: CASSFRDRGDWWANVLTF.

J is TRBJ1-1 and V is TRBV28; D call uncertain. The CDR3 has 12 amino acids. Germline V gives CDR1 MDHEN, CDR2 SYDVKM. Deletions cut 6 bases from V and 5 bases from J, with 10 bases between. CDR3 bases: TGTGCCAGCAGACCCCAGTCGACTGAAGCTTTCTTT. It codes for CASRPQSTEAFF.

The J gene is TRBJ1-5, the V gene TRBV9; no definite D call. CDR1 and CDR2 (germline): SGDLS, YYNGEE. V was pared by 0 bases and J by 3 bases, with 10 bases between. The CDR3 is made up of 15 amino acids. The CDR3 nucleotides are TGTGCCAGCAGCGTAGGCGGTTTTAACAATCAGCCCCAGCATTTT. Its translation is CASSVGGFNNQPQHF.

For this clone: The identical CDR3 is also encoded by other nucleotide sequences in the sample. This chain uses TRBV5-1 with TRBJ1-1; D unclear. Germline V gives CDR1 SGHRS, CDR2 YFSETQ. V was clipped by 5 bases and J by 0 bases, with 8 bases between them. This CDR3 region has 13 residues. As DNA, the CDR3 is TGCGCCAGCAGTCTAGAAATGAACACTGAAGCTTTCTTT. Translating gives CASSLEMNTEAFF.

V is TRBV7-9 and J is TRBJ1-1; D uncertain. The germline gives CDR1 SEHNR, CDR2 FQNEAQ (reference sequence). This CDR3 is built from 13 residues. The V gene lost 8 bases and the J gene lost 2 bases, with 12 bases spanning the gap. The CDR3 here is CASYEALNTEAFF. The CDR3 nucleotides are TGTGCCAGCTACGAGGCACTCAACACTGAAGCTTTCTTT.

V usage is TRBV12-3 or TRBV12-4 and J usage is TRBJ1-1; unclear D gene. V lost 2 bases and J lost 11, with 12 bases in between. The CDR3 runs 12 residues. DNA for the CDR3: TGTGCCAGCAGTTTATTGAGGCGGTCGGCTTTCTTT. It translates to CASSLLRRSAFF.

This clone appeared once. This chain uses TRBV5-5 with TRBJ2-3; D uncertain. V lost 2 bases to trimming and J lost 1 base, with 14 bases between them. Germline lookup yields CDR1 SGHKS and CDR2 YYEKEE (reference sequence). CDR3 length equals 16 residues. The CDR3 nucleotides read TGTGCCAGCAGCTTTGGGCTGGTCCATGGCACAGATACGCAGTATTTT. Its protein product is CASSFGLVHGTDTQYF.

The chain combines TRBV28 with TRBJ1-2; 7 bases are shared with TRBD1. The V and J ends lost 3 bases and 2 bases, in that order; junction bases with no gene match: 9. This CDR3 is 16 amino acids long. Germline V gene lookup returns CDR1 MDHEN and CDR2 SYDVKM. Written as DNA, the CDR3 is TGTGCCAGCAGTTTCAGGGGCAGGGGGAACAACTATGGCTACACCTTC. It translates to CASSFRGRGNNYGYTF.

This rearrangement joins TRBV6-5 to TRBJ2-2, with 10 bases aligning to TRBD2. The V gene end was trimmed by 6 bases and the J gene end by 2 bases; junction bases not matched to a gene: 3. The germline V gene encodes CDR1 MNHEY and CDR2 SVGAGI. The CDR3 is 15 residues long. CDR3 sequence: CASRTSGVNTGELFF. CDR3 sequence (DNA): TGTGCCAGCAGAACTAGCGGGGTTAACACCGGGGAGCTGTTTTTT.

The chain couples TRBV5-4 to TRBJ1-2, with D maybe TRBD1 (6 bases). V shed 6 bases and J shed 6 bases, with 18 bases lying between them. CDR1 is SGHNT and CDR2 is YYREEE in the germline V gene (reference sequence). CDR3 length: 14 residues. The CDR3 DNA sequence: TGTGCCAGCACCGAGAAACAGGGATCGGATGGCTACACCTTC. It codes for CASTEKQGSDGYTF.

The DNA of the CDR3 is TGTGCCACCAGCAGAGGCGTTACGGCAGGATTACACTACACCTTC. This gives the protein CATSRGVTAGLHYTF. The chain carries TRBV15 and TRBJ1-2, with D unresolved. The CDR3 has 15 residues. Trimming shortened V by 1 base and J by 10 bases, and 19 bases separated the two germline ends. Germline-derived CDR1 and CDR2 are LNHNV and YYDKDF (reference sequence).

This clone occurred once. The rearrangement links TRBV5-1 to TRBJ1-2, with 8 bases matching TRBD1. There are 15 residues in the CDR3. V gave up 2 bases and J gave up 4 bases; unmatched junction bases: 7. The germline V gene has CDR1 SGHRS and CDR2 YFSETQ. CDR3 nucleotide sequence: TGCGCCAGCAGCTTCATGGGACAGGCCAGCTATGGCTACACCTTC. Encoded protein: CASSFMGQASYGYTF.

The chain uses TRBV5-6 and TRBJ2-5; 9 nucleotides align to TRBD1. The CDR3 sequence is 15 residues long. Per the germline V gene, CDR1 is SGHDT and CDR2 is YYEEEE. The V segment lost 0 bases and the J segment 5 bases; nucleotides outside the gene matches: 5. This chain's CDR3 is CASSLVTGGRETQYF. The CDR3 DNA sequence: TGTGCCAGCAGCTTGGTAACAGGGGGCAGGGAGACCCAGTACTTC. The full variable domain, with the rest looked up from reference TRBV5-6 and TRBJ2-5, is DAGVTQSPTHLIKTRGQQVTLRCSPKSGHDTVSWYQQALGQGPQFIFQYYEEEERQRGNFPDRFSGHQFPNYSSELNVNALLLGDSALYLCASSLVTGGRETQYFGPGTRLLVL.